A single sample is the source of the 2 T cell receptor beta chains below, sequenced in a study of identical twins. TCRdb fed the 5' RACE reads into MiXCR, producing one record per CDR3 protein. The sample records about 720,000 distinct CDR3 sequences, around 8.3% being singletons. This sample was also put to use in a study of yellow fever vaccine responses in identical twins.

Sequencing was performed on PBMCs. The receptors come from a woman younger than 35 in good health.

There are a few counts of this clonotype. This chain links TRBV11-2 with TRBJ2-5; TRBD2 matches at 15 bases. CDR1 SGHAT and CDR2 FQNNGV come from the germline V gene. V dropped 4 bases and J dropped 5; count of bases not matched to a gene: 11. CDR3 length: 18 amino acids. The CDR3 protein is CASSSRGTSGGRGETQYF. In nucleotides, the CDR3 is TGTGCCAGCAGCTCCCGTGGGACTAGCGGGGGGCGGGGGGAGACCCAGTACTTC.

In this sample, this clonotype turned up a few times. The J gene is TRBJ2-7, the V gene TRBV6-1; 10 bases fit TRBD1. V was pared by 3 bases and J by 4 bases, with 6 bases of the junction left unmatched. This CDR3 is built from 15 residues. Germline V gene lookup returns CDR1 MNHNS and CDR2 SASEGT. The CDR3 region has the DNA TGTGCCAGCAGTGATACGACAGGGGGCCGGTACGAGCAGTACTTC. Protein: CASSDTTGGRYEQYF.